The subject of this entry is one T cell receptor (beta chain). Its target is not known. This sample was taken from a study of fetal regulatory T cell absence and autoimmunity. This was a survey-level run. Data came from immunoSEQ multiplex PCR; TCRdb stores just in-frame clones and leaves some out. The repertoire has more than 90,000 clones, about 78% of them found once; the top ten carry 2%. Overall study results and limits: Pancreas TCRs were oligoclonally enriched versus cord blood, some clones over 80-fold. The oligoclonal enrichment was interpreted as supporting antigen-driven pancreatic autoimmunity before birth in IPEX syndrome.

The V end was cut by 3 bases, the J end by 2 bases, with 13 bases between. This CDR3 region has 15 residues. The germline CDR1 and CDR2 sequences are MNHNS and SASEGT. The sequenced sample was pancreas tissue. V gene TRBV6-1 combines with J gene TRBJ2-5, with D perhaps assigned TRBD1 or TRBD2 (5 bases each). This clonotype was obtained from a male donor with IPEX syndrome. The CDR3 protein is CASSEGVALQETQYF. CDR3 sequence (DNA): TGTGCCAGCAGTGAGGGGGTAGCATTACAAGAGACCCAGTACTTC.